This is a list of T cell receptor beta chains from one sample in a study of regulatory T cells in long-lasting Graves disease. TCRdb ran MiXCR on the multiplex PCR reads and lists one entry per CDR3 protein. The repertoire holds about 220,000 distinct CDR3 sequences, with around 19% as singletons. These data also formed part of another study, on T cells in Graves' hyperthyroidism and ophthalmopathy.

The sequenced sample was peripheral blood mononuclear cells (PBMCs), obtained at new diagnosis, from a patient treated with antithyroid drugs. The receptors stem from a woman between 25 and 40 years old with Graves disease. The CDR3 runs from the conserved cysteine through the conserved F or W. The D gene is left open where the match is weak. Rows may omit the clone size; those that give it use once, few, many or a size class.

J gene	clone size	V gene	D gene	CDR3 protein	CDR3 DNA
TRBJ1-2	many	TRBV20-1	TRBD1	CSPGDSDYGYTF	TGCAGTCCTGGGGACAGTGACTATGGCTACACCTTC
TRBJ1-3	few	TRBV6-2/TRBV6-3	NA	CASSYLPAPHSLRNTIYF	TGTGCCAGCAGTTACTTACCCGCACCTCATAGCCTAAGAAACACCATATATTTT
TRBJ2-2	NA	TRBV11-2	TRBD2	CASSSSWGGGELFF	TGTGCCAGCAGCTCCTCCTGGGGGGGGGGGGAGCTGTTTTTT
TRBJ1-5	many	TRBV9	NA	CASSVDQAEQPQHF	TGTGCCAGCAGCGTAGATCAGGCTGAGCAGCCCCAGCATTTT
TRBJ2-7	many	TRBV28	NA	CASTEGLEQYF	TGTGCCAGCACCGAGGGGTTGGAGCAGTACTTC
TRBJ2-7	many	TRBV30	TRBD2	CAWSLTSGRKVQYF	TGTGCCTGGAGTCTCACTAGCGGGAGGAAGGTGCAGTACTTC
TRBJ1-2	many	TRBV5-1	NA	CASSLDGANYGYTF	TGCGCCAGCAGCTTGGACGGAGCTAACTATGGCTACACCTTC
TRBJ1-5	few	TRBV29-1	NA	CSVGGDDQPQHF	TGCAGCGTTGGAGGGGACGATCAGCCCCAGCATTTT
TRBJ2-1	few	TRBV5-6	NA	CASSPGLWDEQFF	TGTGCCAGCAGCCCGGGACTTTGGGATGAGCAGTTCTTC
TRBJ1-1	many	TRBV18	NA	CASSASSMNTEAFF	TGTGCCAGCTCAGCGTCTTCTATGAACACTGAAGCTTTCTTT
TRBJ2-7	many	TRBV7-9	NA	CASSSRDGSYEQYF	TGTGCCAGCAGCTCCCGGGACGGGAGCTACGAGCAGTACTTC
TRBJ1-6	many	TRBV9	NA	CASSVDQINSPLHF	TGTGCCAGCAGCGTAGACCAGATTAATTCACCCCTCCACTTT
TRBJ2-2	many	TRBV11-1	TRBD1	CASSPRQGTGELFF	TGTGCCAGCAGCCCCCGACAGGGCACCGGGGAGCTGTTTTTT
TRBJ1-6	many	TRBV30	NA	CAWRSGGPSYNSPLHF	TGTGCCTGGAGGTCCGGGGGGCCCTCCTATAATTCACCCCTCCACTTT